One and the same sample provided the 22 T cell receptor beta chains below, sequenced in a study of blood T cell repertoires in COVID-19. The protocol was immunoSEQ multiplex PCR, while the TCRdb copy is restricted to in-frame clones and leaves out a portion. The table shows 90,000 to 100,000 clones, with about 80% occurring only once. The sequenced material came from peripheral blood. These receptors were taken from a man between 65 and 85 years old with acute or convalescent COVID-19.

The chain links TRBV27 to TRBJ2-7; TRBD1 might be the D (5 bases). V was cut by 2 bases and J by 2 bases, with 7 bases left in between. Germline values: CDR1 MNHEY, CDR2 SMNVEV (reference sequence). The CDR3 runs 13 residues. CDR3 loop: CASSLSRAYEQYF. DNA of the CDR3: TGTGCCAGCAGTTTAAGCAGGGCCTACGAGCAGTACTTC.

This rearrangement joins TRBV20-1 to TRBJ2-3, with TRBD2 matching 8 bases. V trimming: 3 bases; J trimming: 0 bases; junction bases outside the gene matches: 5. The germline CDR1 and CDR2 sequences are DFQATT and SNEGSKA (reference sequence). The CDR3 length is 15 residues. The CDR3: CSASPSSGSTDTQYF. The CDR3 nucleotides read TGCAGTGCTAGTCCATCTAGCGGGAGCACAGATACGCAGTATTTT.

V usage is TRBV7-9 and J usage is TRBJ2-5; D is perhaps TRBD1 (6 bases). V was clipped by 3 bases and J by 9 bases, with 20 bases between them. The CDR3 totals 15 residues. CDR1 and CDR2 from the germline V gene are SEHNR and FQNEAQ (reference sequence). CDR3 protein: CASSFDRSSIWPQYF. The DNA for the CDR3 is TGTGCCAGCAGCTTCGACAGGTCGTCTATCTGGCCCCAGTACTTC. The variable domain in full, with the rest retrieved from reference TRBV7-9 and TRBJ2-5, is DTGVSQNPRHKITKRGQNVTFRCDPISEHNRLYWYRQTLGQGPEFLTYFQNEAQLEKSRLLSDRFSAERPKGSFSTLEIQRTEQGDSAMYLCASSFDRSSIWPQYFGPGTRLLVL.

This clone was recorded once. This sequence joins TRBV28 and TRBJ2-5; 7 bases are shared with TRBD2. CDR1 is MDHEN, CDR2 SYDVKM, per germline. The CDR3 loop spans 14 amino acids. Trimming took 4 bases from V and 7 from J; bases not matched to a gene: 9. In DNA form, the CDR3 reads TGTGCCAGCAGTTGGGGGACTACCTTAGGGACCCAGTACTTC. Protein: CASSWGTTLGTQYF.

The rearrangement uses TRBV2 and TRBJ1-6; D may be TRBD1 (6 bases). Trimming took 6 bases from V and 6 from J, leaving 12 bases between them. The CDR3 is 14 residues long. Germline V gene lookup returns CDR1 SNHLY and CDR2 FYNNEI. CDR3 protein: CASRGDTANSPLHF. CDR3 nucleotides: TGTGCCAGCAGAGGGGACACGGCTAATTCACCCCTCCACTTT.

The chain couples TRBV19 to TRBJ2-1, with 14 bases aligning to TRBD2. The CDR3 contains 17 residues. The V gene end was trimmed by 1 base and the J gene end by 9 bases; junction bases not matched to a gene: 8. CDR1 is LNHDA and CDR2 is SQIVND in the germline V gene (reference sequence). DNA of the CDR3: TGTGCCAGTAGTATAGGCGGGACTAGCGGGAGAAACGGTGAGCAGTTCTTC. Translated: CASSIGGTSGRNGEQFF.

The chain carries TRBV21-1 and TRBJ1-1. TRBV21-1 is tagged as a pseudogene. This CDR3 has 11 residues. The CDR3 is CASRASPRAFF. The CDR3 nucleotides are TGTGCCAGCAGAGCGAGTCCCCGGGCTTTCTTT.

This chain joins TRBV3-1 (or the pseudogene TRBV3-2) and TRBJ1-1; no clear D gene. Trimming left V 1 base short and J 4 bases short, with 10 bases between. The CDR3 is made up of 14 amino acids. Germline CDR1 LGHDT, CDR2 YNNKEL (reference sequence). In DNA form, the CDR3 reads TGTGCCAGCAGCCAAGGCACGTCTAGCACTGAAGCTTTCTTT. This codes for CASSQGTSSTEAFF.

In DNA form, the CDR3 reads TGTGCCAGCAGCTCCATAGGGCAGCGGGGGGGCTTGGAGACCCAGTACTTC. This encodes CASSSIGQRGGLETQYF. The rearrangement uses TRBV7-9 and TRBJ2-5; 10 bases fit TRBD2. This CDR3 spans 17 amino acids. The germline V gene encodes CDR1 SEHNR and CDR2 FQNEAQ (reference sequence). The V segment lost 4 bases and the J segment 5 bases; nucleotides outside the gene matches: 13.

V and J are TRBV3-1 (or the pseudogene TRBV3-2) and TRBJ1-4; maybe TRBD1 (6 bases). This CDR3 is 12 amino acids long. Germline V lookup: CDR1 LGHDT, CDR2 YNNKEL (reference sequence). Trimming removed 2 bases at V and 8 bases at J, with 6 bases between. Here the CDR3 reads CASSQQGEKLFF. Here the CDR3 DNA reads TGTGCCAGCAGCCAACAGGGGGAAAAACTGTTTTTT.

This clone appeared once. CDR3 region: CASSWMGQGSDYGYTF. DNA of the CDR3: TGTGCCAGCAGTTGGATGGGACAGGGTAGTGACTATGGCTACACCTTC. The chain carries TRBV6-5 and TRBJ1-2, with 9 bases lining up with TRBD1. The CDR3 runs to 16 residues. The trim removed 4 bases at V and 3 bases at J, leaving 9 bases unmatched. CDR1 MNHEY and CDR2 SVGAGI come from the germline V gene.

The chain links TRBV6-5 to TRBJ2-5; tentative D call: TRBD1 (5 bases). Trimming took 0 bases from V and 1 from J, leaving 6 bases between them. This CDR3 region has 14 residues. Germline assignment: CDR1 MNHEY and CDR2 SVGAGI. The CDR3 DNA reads TGTGCCAGCAGTTACTCGACAGCCCAAGAGACCCAGTACTTC. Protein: CASSYSTAQETQYF.

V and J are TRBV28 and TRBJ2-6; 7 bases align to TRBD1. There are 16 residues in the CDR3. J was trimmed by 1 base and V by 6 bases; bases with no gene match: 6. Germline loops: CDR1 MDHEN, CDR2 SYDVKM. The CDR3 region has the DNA TGTGCCAGCAGCTACATACAGGGGTCTGGGGCCAACGTCCTGACTTTC. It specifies CASSYIQGSGANVLTF.

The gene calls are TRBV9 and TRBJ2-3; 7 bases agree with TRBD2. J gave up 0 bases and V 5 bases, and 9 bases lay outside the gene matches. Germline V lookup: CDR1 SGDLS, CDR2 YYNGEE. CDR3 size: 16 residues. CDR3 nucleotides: TGTGCCAGCAGGTCCGGGGGGTCAACTAGCACAGATACGCAGTATTTT. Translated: CASRSGGSTSTDTQYF.

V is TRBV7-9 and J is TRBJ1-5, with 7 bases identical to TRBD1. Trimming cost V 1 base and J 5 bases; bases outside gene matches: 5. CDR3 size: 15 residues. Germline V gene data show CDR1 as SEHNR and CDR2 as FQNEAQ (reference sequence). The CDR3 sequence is CASSLDQGGHQPQHF. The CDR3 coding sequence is TGTGCCAGCAGCTTAGATCAGGGGGGACATCAGCCCCAGCATTTT.

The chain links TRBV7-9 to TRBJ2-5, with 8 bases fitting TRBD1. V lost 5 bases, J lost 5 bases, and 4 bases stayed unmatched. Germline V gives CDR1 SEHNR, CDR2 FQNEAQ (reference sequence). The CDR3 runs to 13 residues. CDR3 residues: CASSPTGAETQYF. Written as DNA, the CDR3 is TGTGCCAGCAGCCCGACAGGGGCCGAGACCCAGTACTTC.

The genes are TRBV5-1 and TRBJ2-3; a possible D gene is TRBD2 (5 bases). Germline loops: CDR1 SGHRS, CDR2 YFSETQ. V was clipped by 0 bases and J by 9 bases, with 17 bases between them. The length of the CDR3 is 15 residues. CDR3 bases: TGCGCCAGCAGCTTGGAGGTGGAGGCCCTATGGACGCAGTATTTT. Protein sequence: CASSLEVEALWTQYF.

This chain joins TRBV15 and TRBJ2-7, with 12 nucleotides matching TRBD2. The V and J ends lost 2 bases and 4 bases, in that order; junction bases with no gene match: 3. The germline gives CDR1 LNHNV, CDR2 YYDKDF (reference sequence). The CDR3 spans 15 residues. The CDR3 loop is CATSRMTSGSYEQYF. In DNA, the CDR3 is TGTGCCACCAGCAGAATGACTAGCGGGAGTTACGAGCAGTACTTC.

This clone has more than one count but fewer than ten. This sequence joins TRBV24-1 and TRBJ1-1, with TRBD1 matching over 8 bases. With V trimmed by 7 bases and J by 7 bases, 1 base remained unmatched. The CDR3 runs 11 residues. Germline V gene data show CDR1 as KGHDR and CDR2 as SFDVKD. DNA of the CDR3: TGTGCCACCAGAGGACAGGGTGAAGCTTTCTTT. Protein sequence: CATRGQGEAFF.

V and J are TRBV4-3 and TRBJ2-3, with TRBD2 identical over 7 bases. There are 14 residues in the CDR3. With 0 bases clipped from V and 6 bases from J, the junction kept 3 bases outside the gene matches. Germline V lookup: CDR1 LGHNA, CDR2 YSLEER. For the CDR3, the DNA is TGCGCCAGCAGCCAAGACGCGGGAGCCGATACGCAGTATTTT. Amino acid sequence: CASSQDAGADTQYF.

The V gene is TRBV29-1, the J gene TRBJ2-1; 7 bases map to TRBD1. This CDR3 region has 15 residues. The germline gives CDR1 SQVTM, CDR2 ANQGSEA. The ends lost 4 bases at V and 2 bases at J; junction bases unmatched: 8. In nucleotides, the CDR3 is TGCAGCGTTGGCGGTGGGGACAGTCCCTACAATGAGCAGTTCTTC. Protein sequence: CSVGGGDSPYNEQFF.

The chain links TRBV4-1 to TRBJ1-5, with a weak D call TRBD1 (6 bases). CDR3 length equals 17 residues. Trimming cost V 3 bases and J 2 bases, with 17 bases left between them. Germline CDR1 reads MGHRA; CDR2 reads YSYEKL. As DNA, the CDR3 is TGCGCCAGCAGCCAGGGGCCACTACAGGGAGGCAATCAGCCCCAGCATTTT. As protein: CASSQGPLQGGNQPQHF.